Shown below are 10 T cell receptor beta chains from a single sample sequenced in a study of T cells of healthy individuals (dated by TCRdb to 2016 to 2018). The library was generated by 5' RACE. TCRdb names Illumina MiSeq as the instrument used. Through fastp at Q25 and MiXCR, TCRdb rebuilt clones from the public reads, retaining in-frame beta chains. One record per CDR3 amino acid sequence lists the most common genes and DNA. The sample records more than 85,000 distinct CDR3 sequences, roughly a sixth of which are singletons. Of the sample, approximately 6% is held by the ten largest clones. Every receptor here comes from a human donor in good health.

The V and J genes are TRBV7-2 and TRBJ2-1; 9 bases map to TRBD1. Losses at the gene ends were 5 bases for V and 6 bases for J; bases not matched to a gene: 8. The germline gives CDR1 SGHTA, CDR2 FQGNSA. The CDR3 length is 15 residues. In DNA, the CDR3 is TGTGCCAGCAGCACCGGGACAGGGTGGCTCAATGAGCAGTTCTTC. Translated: CASSTGTGWLNEQFF.

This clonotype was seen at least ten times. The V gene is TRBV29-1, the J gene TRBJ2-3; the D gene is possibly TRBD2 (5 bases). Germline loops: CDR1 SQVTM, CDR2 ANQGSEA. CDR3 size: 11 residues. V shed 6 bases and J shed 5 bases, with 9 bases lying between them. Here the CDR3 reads CSVGVVDTQYF. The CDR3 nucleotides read TGCAGCGTGGGAGTTGTAGATACGCAGTATTTT.

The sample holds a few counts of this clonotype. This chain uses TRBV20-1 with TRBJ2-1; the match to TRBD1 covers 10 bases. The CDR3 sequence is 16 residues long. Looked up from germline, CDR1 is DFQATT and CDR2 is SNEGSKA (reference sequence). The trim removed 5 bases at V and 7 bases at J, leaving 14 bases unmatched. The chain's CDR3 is CSALYDRGLFLNEQFF. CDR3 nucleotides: TGCAGTGCTCTTTACGACAGGGGGCTTTTTTTGAATGAGCAGTTCTTC.

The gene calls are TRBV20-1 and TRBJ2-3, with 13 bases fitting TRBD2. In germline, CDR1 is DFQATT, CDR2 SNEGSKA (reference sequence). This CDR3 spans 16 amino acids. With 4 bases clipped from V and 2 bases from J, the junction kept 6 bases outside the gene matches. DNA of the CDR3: TGCAGTGCTACCGGACTAGCGGGAGACCCCACAGATACGCAGTATTTT. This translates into CSATGLAGDPTDTQYF.

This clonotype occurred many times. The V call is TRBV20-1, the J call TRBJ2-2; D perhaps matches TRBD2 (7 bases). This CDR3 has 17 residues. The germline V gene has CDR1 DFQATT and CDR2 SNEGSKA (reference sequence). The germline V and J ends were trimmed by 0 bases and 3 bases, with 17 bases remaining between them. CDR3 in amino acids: CSARDVRGARDTGELFF. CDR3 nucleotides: TGCAGTGCTAGAGATGTCCGGGGGGCGAGGGACACCGGGGAGCTGTTTTTT.

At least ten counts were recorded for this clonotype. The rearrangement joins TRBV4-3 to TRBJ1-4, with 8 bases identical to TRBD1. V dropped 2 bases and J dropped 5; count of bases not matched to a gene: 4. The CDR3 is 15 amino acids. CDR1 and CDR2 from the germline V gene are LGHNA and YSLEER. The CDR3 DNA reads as TGCGCCAGCAGCCAACGACAGGGGTTCAATGAAAAACTGTTTTTT. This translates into CASSQRQGFNEKLFF.

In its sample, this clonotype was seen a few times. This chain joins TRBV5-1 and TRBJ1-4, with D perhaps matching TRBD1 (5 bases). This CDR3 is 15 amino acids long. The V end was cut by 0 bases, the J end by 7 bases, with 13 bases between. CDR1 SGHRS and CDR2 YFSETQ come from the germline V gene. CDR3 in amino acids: CASSLALGTLEKLFF. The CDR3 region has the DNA TGCGCCAGCAGCTTGGCCTTGGGGACCCTTGAAAAACTGTTTTTT.

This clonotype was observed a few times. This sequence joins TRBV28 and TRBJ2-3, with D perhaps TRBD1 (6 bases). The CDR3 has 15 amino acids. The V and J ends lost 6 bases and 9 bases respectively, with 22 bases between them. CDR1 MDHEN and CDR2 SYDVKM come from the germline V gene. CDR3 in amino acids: CASSYSRVVDRTQYF. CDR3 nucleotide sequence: TGTGCCAGCAGCTACTCCAGGGTTGTCGACAGGACGCAGTATTTT.

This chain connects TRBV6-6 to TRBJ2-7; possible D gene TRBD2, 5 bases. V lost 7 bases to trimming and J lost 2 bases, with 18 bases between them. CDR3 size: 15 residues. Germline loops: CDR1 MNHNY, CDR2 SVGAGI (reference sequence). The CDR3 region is CASIGTPPGAYEQYF. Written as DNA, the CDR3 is TGTGCCAGCATCGGTACCCCTCCCGGGGCCTACGAGCAGTACTTC.

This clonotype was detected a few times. CDR3 loop: CASSLFPGRAFF. The CDR3 DNA sequence: TGTGCCAGCAGTCTTTTCCCAGGGAGAGCTTTCTTT. The chain employs TRBV2 and TRBJ1-1; D possibly corresponds to TRBD1 (5 bases). Per the germline V gene, CDR1 is SNHLY and CDR2 is FYNNEI. The CDR3 has 12 residues. V dropped 5 bases and J dropped 10 bases, with 14 bases sitting between them.